Included here is one TCR beta chain sequence, with context. What it recognizes is unknown. These data belong to a study of shared clonotypes between healthy human individuals. Study findings and constraints: The expectation was that sequencing depth would affect clonotype sharing among donors. The generation probabilities recorded for non-shared clonotypes fell below those of clonotypes shared by all four donors. A few donors shared around 5.1% of their naive CD4 clonotypes.

Some clones are missing from TCRdb's copy, which holds only in-frame ones; the method was immunoSEQ multiplex PCR. The table shows 900,000 to 1,200,000 clones, with approximately 78% occurring only once. Every donor was a Caucasian adult from Nashville, Tennessee. CDR1 and CDR2 (germline): MDHEN, SYDVKM. The CDR3 runs to 15 residues. V was clipped by 4 bases and J by 4 bases, with 13 bases between them. The sequence derives from a man aged 18 to 35 in good health. Some clones in this sample may be carry-over from other donors' samples. The chain has TRBV28 and TRBJ1-4; the D gene is possibly TRBD1 (5 bases). Specimen: memory CD4+ T cells from PBMCs. Subset noted: CD45RA-negative fraction. CDR3 loop: CASSSAGGGNEKLFF. Here the CDR3 DNA reads TGTGCCAGCAGTTCTGCGGGGGGAGGTAATGAAAAACTGTTTTTT.